The 21 T cell receptor beta chains below come from one sample, sequenced in a study of a mutant IDH1 vaccine in newly diagnosed glioma (dated by TCRdb to about 2021). The time point label here, explained by the study, means: baseline, week 1 (first vaccination visit). Sample treatment or condition, as interpreted from the label and publication: pre-vaccination baseline after standard-of-care therapy. Libraries were made using the immunoSEQ multiplex PCR assay. Entries here come from immuneACCESS through TCRdb and include only in-frame sequences with V and J called. Some clones fail to appear in such tables; in the studies checked, an unresolved V gene covers under half of the shortfall, and the cause of the remainder is unknown. This sample is represented by roughly 84,000 clones; roughly 87% of them were singletons. The ten largest clones represent about 5.1% of the sample. The sequences come from PBMCs, collected from a glioma patient treated with radiotherapy, temozolomide or both. Receptor source: a man in his forties with glioma. Some clones in this sample may be carry-over from other donors' samples.

As for this clone: A read error is likely, as this CDR3 ends without the conserved phenylalanine or tryptophan. Because the CDR3's place on the DNA is in doubt, the DNA is left out and the CDR3 is given as listed by TCRdb. The chain combines TRBV2 with TRBJ1-6; TRBD1, as called in the table, went unchecked against the DNA. CDR1 and CDR2 from the germline V gene are SNHLY and FYNNEI. The CDR3 has 11 amino acids, counting both end residues. CDR3: CASRETTAPIM.

The V call is TRBV7-9, the J call TRBJ1-2; D not resolved. CDR1 is SEHNR and CDR2 is FQNEAQ in the germline V gene (reference sequence). The ends were cut back, 5 bases at V and 8 bases at J, with 15 bases in the middle. This CDR3 region has 13 residues. CDR3 residues: CASSLDGPRGYTF. CDR3 nucleotides: TGTGCCAGCAGCCTGGACGGCCCTCGGGGCTACACCTTC.

This clone was detected only once. This rearrangement joins TRBV29-1 to TRBJ2-2, with D possibly being TRBD1 (6 bases). This CDR3 comprises 14 residues. Germline V gene sequence: CDR1 SQVTM, CDR2 ANQGSEA. V was pared by 7 bases and J by 7 bases, with 19 bases between. The CDR3 bases are TGCAGCGCACGACAGAGGGAAGGGGGCGGGGAGCTGTTTTTT. Its protein product is CSARQREGGGELFF.

CDR3 in DNA: TGTGCCAGCAGCGTAGCAGGGACAGGGCCGTACGAGCAGTACTTC. Translation: CASSVAGTGPYEQYF. The chain links TRBV9 to TRBJ2-7, with TRBD1 identical over 9 bases. Losses at the gene ends were 0 bases for V and 4 bases for J; bases not matched to a gene: 5. This CDR3 spans 15 amino acids. Germline V CDR1 and CDR2: SGDLS, YYNGEE.

J is TRBJ1-2 and V is TRBV4-1, with 9 positions matching TRBD1. Per the germline V gene, CDR1 is MGHRA and CDR2 is YSYEKL. The CDR3 length is 15 residues. Trimming removed 0 bases from V and 5 bases from J; junction bases left unmatched: 4. As DNA, the CDR3 is TGCGCCAGCAGCCAAGAGGGACAGGGAAGGTATGGCTACACCTTC. Protein product: CASSQEGQGRYGYTF.

The chain combines TRBV6-5 with TRBJ2-7; 8 bases map to TRBD1. Germline-derived CDR1 and CDR2 are MNHEY and SVGAGI. CDR3 length: 15 amino acids. Losses at the gene ends were 8 bases for V and 0 bases for J; bases not matched to a gene: 9. CDR3 sequence: CASSWEGTGSYEQYF. The CDR3 bases are TGTGCCAGCTCGTGGGAAGGGACAGGCTCCTACGAGCAGTACTTC.

This clone was observed once. The chain links TRBV5-6 to TRBJ1-1; D perhaps matches TRBD1 (5 bases). Germline V CDR1 and CDR2: SGHDT, YYEEEE. This CDR3 has 13 amino acids. V was pared by 0 bases and J by 11 bases, with 14 bases between. This CDR3 reads CASSLEPGPGAFF. CDR3 DNA: TGTGCCAGCAGCTTGGAACCAGGCCCAGGGGCTTTCTTT.

This chain connects TRBV30 to TRBJ1-2; D uncertain. The CDR3 sequence is 12 residues long. V lost 2 bases to trimming and J lost 2 bases, with 6 bases between them. The V gene's germline CDR1 is GTSNPN and CDR2 SVGIG (reference sequence). CDR3 sequence reads: CAWSIQNYGYTF. CDR3 nucleotides: TGTGCCTGGAGTATACAGAACTATGGCTACACCTTC.

The chain uses TRBV11-3 and TRBJ2-1, with TRBD2 identical over 12 bases. J was trimmed by 4 bases and V by 5 bases; bases with no gene match: 6. CDR1 is SGHNT and CDR2 is YENEEA in the germline V gene. There are 16 residues in the CDR3. In nucleotides, the CDR3 is TGTGCCAGCAGCACCTGGACTAGCGGGGAATACAATGAGCAGTTCTTC. It specifies CASSTWTSGEYNEQFF.

This chain joins TRBV15 and TRBJ1-5; 9 nucleotides match TRBD1. From germline, CDR1 is LNHNV and CDR2 YYDKDF (reference sequence). V was pared by 6 bases and J by 4 bases, with 7 bases of the junction left unmatched. CDR3 length equals 15 residues. Here the CDR3 DNA reads TGTGCCACCAGTTCGGGGACAGGGAGGAATCAGCCCCAGCATTTT. Protein product: CATSSGTGRNQPQHF. The full variable domain, rest sourced from reference TRBV15 and TRBJ1-5, is DAMVIQNPRYQVTQFGKPVTLSCSQTLNHNVMYWYQQKSSQAPKLLFHYYDKDFNNEADTPDNFQSRRPNTSFCFLDIRSPGLGDTAMYLCATSSGTGRNQPQHFGDGTRLSIL.

The chain links TRBV6-4 to TRBJ1-5; TRBD1 agrees at 7 bases. The CDR3 has 17 residues. Germline CDR1 is MRHNA and CDR2 is SNTAGT. V lost 8 bases, J lost 7 bases, and 20 bases stayed unmatched. The CDR3 bases are TGTGCCAGCGAGGGGGGGGAAGCGACACAGGGGAGGCAGCCCCAGCATTTT. It codes for CASEGGEATQGRQPQHF.

This clone was seen a few times. The chain has TRBV19 and TRBJ2-7; 7 bases fit TRBD2. V was clipped by 10 bases and J by 3 bases; unmatched bases: 3. Per the germline V gene, CDR1 is LNHDA and CDR2 is SQIVND (reference sequence). The CDR3 extends over 11 amino acids. CDR3 amino acids: CATRGDYEQYF. The CDR3 coding sequence is TGTGCCACACGGGGGGACTACGAGCAGTACTTC.

The rearrangement joins TRBV25-1 to TRBJ1-6; D is ambiguous. V was trimmed by 0 bases and J by 9 bases, leaving 6 bases between them. Germline V gene sequence: CDR1 MGHDK, CDR2 SYGVNS. The CDR3 is 13 residues long. The CDR3 reads CASSEYRGSPLHF. Here the CDR3 DNA reads TGTGCCAGCAGTGAATACCGGGGTTCACCCCTCCACTTT.

The chain carries TRBV11-3 and TRBJ2-1; either TRBD1 or TRBD2 may fit D (5 bases each). V lost 3 bases to trimming and J lost 6 bases, with 15 bases between them. Germline lookup yields CDR1 SGHNT and CDR2 YENEEA. The CDR3 consists of 15 residues. The CDR3 coding sequence is TGTGCCAGCAGCTTCCGTGTTGGGGGTCGCAATGAGCAGTTCTTC. It codes for CASSFRVGGRNEQFF.

The gene calls are TRBV2 and TRBJ2-5; D is ambiguous. V lost 6 bases to trimming and J lost 6 bases, with 5 bases between them. The germline V gene encodes CDR1 SNHLY and CDR2 FYNNEI. There are 10 residues in the CDR3. CDR3 sequence reads: CASSSQTQYF. In DNA, the CDR3 is TGTGCCAGCAGCTCCCAGACCCAGTACTTC.

This rearrangement joins TRBV28 to TRBJ1-2, with D unresolved. This CDR3 region has 13 residues. Trimming pared 10 bases from V and 7 bases from J, leaving 19 bases between. Per germline, CDR1 MDHEN and CDR2 SYDVKM. The CDR3 nucleotides are TGTGCCACCAAGTCCCCTGAGCTGAGTGGCTACACCTTC. It specifies CATKSPELSGYTF.

This clone was seen a handful of times. The chain uses TRBV2 and TRBJ2-2; D is ambiguous. V was cut by 2 bases and J by 7 bases, with 11 bases left in between. The CDR3 is made up of 14 amino acids. Per the germline V gene, CDR1 is SNHLY and CDR2 is FYNNEI. The CDR3 nucleotides read TGTGCCAGCAGTGAAATGGGGTGGAGCGGGGAGCTGTTTTTT. It encodes CASSEMGWSGELFF.

The V gene is TRBV5-1, the J gene TRBJ1-2; no clear D. The germline V gene has CDR1 SGHRS and CDR2 YFSETQ. This CDR3 contains 13 residues. Between the trimmed V and J ends, which lost 7 bases and 2 bases, there was a span of 12 bases. CDR3: CASGADRNYGYTF. The CDR3 DNA is TGCGCCAGCGGAGCCGACCGGAACTATGGCTACACCTTC.

The genes are TRBV6-1 and TRBJ1-3; D is undetermined. CDR3 length equals 15 residues. Germline V gene data show CDR1 as MNHNS and CDR2 as SASEGT. Trimming cost V 6 bases and J 0 bases, with 12 bases left between them. The CDR3 sequence is CASSRASFSGNTIYF. The CDR3 bases are TGTGCCAGCAGCCGGGCCTCGTTCTCTGGAAACACCATATATTTT.

The genes are TRBV10-3 and TRBJ1-1; a possible D gene is TRBD1 (6 bases). Germline CDR1 and CDR2: ENHRY and SYGVKD. V lost 0 bases and J 4 bases, leaving 12 bases between the germline ends. The CDR3 extends over 15 amino acids. The CDR3 here is CAISESPGGLTEAFF. As DNA, the CDR3 is TGTGCCATCAGTGAGTCGCCGGGGGGCCTCACTGAAGCTTTCTTT.

The J gene is TRBJ1-5, the V gene TRBV6-5; possible D gene TRBD1, 6 bases. The V gene's germline CDR1 is MNHEY and CDR2 SVGAGI. The V and J ends lost 6 bases and 0 bases respectively, with 12 bases between them. This CDR3 spans 15 amino acids. This CDR3 is CASRRTVDSNQPQHF. Here the CDR3 DNA reads TGTGCCAGCAGAAGGACAGTTGATAGCAATCAGCCCCAGCATTTT.